The clone carrying this T cell receptor beta chain has just a few counts. This specimen belongs to a study of blood T cells in healthy people across ages. It was with a sample-barcoded 5' primer and a J-beta primer mix that a second PCR of about 6 to 12 cycles was run. TCRdb reanalysed the 5' RACE reads using MiXCR and keeps one entry per CDR3 protein. The sample records over 750,000 distinct CDR3 sequences, just under 25% being singletons. These data were also reused for a study on T cells of mothers and their children.

The sequenced material came from blood. The origin of this receptor is a boy between 10 and 17 years old in good health.

The CDR3 DNA is TGTGCCAGCAGCCAAGGGGGACTAGCGGGGACCAGTGAGCAGTTCTTC. It codes for CASSQGGLAGTSEQFF. This chain joins TRBV3-1 and TRBJ2-1; 13 bases fit TRBD2. Germline values: CDR1 LGHDT, CDR2 YNNKEL (reference sequence). The CDR3 length is 16 residues. Trimming took 1 base from V and 9 from J; bases not matched to a gene: 6.